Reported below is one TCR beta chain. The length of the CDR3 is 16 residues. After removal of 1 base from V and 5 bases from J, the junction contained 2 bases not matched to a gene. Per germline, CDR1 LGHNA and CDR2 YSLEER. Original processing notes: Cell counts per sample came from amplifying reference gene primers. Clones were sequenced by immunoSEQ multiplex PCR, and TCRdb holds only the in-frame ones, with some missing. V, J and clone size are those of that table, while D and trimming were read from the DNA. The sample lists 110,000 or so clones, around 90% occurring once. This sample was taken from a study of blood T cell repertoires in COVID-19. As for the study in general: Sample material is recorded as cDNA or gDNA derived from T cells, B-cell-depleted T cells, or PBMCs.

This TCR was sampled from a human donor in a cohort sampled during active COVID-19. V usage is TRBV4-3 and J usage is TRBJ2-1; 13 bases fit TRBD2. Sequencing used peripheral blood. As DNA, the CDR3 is TGCGCCAGCAGCCAAGTGACTAGCGGGAGGAACAATGAGCAGTTCTTC. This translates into CASSQVTSGRNNEQFF.